The rows below give T cell receptor beta chains drawn from one sample of a study of cytomegalovirus exposure and HLA in healthy donors. Some clones are missing from TCRdb's copy, which holds only in-frame ones; the method was immunoSEQ multiplex PCR. Its table records roughly 220,000 clones. Specimen: PBMCs. The receptor source for this set is a girl aged 2 to 9 in good health and CMV-seropositive. Both conserved end residues are part of each CDR3. A D gene is named only where the DNA matches it firmly.

D | J | V | CDR3 | DNA
. | TRBJ1-6 | TRBV14 | CASSLRARGDSPLHF | TGTGCCAGCAGCCTCCGGGCCCGGGGGGATTCACCCCTCCACTTT
TRBD1 | TRBJ1-1 | TRBV6-6 | CASSPNTGVNTEAFF | TGTGCCAGCAGTCCTAATACAGGGGTGAACACTGAAGCTTTCTTT
. | TRBJ2-1 | TRBV29-1 | CSVERRGPNEQFF | TGCAGCGTTGAACGGAGGGGGCCCAATGAGCAGTTCTTC
. | TRBJ1-5 | TRBV7-9 | CASSSTQMEPQHF | TGTGCCAGCAGCTCCACCCAGATGGAGCCCCAGCATTTT
. | TRBJ2-7 | TRBV6-1 | CASSESGRTYEQYF | TGTGCCAGCAGTGAATCTGGCAGGACCTACGAGCAGTACTTC
. | TRBJ2-7 | TRBV5-4 | CASSSAEGYEQYF | TGTGCCAGCAGCTCAGCGGAGGGGTACGAGCAGTACTTC
. | TRBJ2-5 | TRBV6-1 | CASSEQGTVETQYF | TGTGCCAGCAGTGAACAGGGTACGGTGGAGACCCAGTACTTC
. | TRBJ2-7 | TRBV6-5 | CASSTQGWETYEQYF | TGTGCCAGCAGTACTCAGGGGTGGGAAACCTACGAGCAGTACTTC
. | TRBJ2-7 | TRBV11-2 | CASSLDLRVEQYF | TGTGCCAGCAGCTTAGATCTCAGGGTCGAGCAGTACTTC
TRBD2 | TRBJ2-5 | TRBV28 | CASSLGTSGRVGETQYF | TGTGCCAGCAGTTTAGGGACTAGCGGGAGGGTAGGTGAGACCCAGTACTTC
. | TRBJ2-2 | TRBV5-1 | CAAGSGDHTGELFF | TGCGCGGCGGGGAGCGGCGACCACACCGGGGAGCTGTTTTTT
TRBD1 | TRBJ2-7 | TRBV7-8 | CASSKPPGQGSYEQYF | TGTGCCAGCAGCAAACCTCCGGGACAGGGCTCCTACGAGCAGTACTTC
. | TRBJ1-2 | TRBV19 | CASSSLQGQNGYTF | TGTGCCAGTAGCTCCTTACAGGGTCAGAATGGCTACACCTTC
TRBD2 | TRBJ2-4 | TRBV27 | CASSREREGGIQYF | TGTGCCAGCAGCCGAGAAAGGGAGGGCGGCATTCAGTACTTC
TRBD2 | TRBJ2-5 | TRBV6-1 | CASIGLAGGPGTQYF | TGTGCCAGCATCGGACTAGCGGGAGGGCCGGGGACCCAGTACTTC
. | TRBJ2-7 | TRBV23-1 | CASSQSSRPTYEQYF | TGCGCCAGCAGTCAATCGTCGCGGCCCACCTACGAGCAGTACTTC
. | TRBJ1-1 | TRBV6-5 | CASSYDGMGVTEAFF | TGTGCCAGCAGTTACGACGGGATGGGTGTAACTGAAGCTTTCTTT
. | TRBJ2-2 | TRBV10-3 | CAISESIMGAGELFF | TGTGCCATCAGTGAGTCGATAATGGGAGCCGGGGAGCTGTTTTTT
. | TRBJ1-1 | TRBV19 | CASSTGVQSEYTEAFF | TGTGCCAGTAGTACCGGGGTACAGTCTGAATACACTGAAGCTTTCTTT
TRBD2 | TRBJ2-7 | TRBV11-2 | CASSLEASGSYEQYF | TGTGCCAGCAGCTTAGAGGCTAGCGGGAGTTACGAGCAGTACTTC
. | TRBJ1-1 | TRBV25-1 | CATREDTEAFF | TGTGCCACCCGGGAGGACACTGAAGCTTTCTTT
. | TRBJ1-1 | TRBV6-1 | CASSEALKTAGNTEAFF | TGTGCCAGCAGTGAAGCGCTTAAGACAGCAGGGAACACTGAAGCTTTCTTT
TRBD1 | TRBJ1-5 | TRBV30 | CAWSIGGQGENQPQHF | TGTGCCTGGAGTATAGGAGGACAGGGCGAGAATCAGCCCCAGCATTTT
TRBD1 | TRBJ1-1 | TRBV28 | CASSPPRQGWTEAFF | TGTGCCAGCAGCCCACCCCGACAGGGTTGGACTGAAGCTTTCTTT
. | TRBJ1-1 | TRBV28 | CASSPDSVEAFF | TGTGCCAGCAGTCCGGACAGCGTTGAAGCTTTCTTT
. | TRBJ1-2 | TRBV27 | CASSLGGTAHYGYTF | TGTGCCAGCAGTTTAGGGGGGACGGCCCACTATGGCTACACCTTC
TRBD2 | TRBJ2-1 | TRBV7-2 | CASSFPGLAGGRDEQFF | TGTGCCAGCAGCTTCCCGGGACTAGCGGGAGGGAGGGATGAGCAGTTCTTC
. | TRBJ1-5 | TRBV28 | CASSLTGNQPQHF | TGTGCCAGCAGCCTTACAGGGAATCAGCCCCAGCATTTT
TRBD1 | TRBJ1-5 | TRBV6-1 | CASSGTGGNQPQHF | TGTGCCAGCAGCGGGACAGGGGGAAATCAGCCCCAGCATTTT
TRBD1 | TRBJ1-2 | TRBV30 | CAGWTGSYTF | TGTGCCGGTTGGACAGGGAGCTACACCTTC
TRBD2 | TRBJ2-1 | TRBV11-2 | CASSFRTSGTHNEQFF | TGTGCCAGCAGCTTTAGGACTAGCGGGACACACAATGAGCAGTTCTTC
TRBD1 | TRBJ1-2 | TRBV28 | CASSHGTVATYYGYTF | TGTGCCAGCAGCCACGGGACAGTCGCTACTTACTATGGCTACACCTTC
. | TRBJ2-5 | TRBV4-1 | CASSQGPGQETQYF | TGCGCCAGCAGCCAAGGTCCAGGTCAAGAGACCCAGTACTTC
TRBD2 | TRBJ2-1 | TRBV6-1 | CASYGRDDNEQFF | TGTGCCAGCTACGGGAGGGACGACAATGAGCAGTTCTTC
. | TRBJ1-2 | TRBV6-1 | CASSEATQIYGYTF | TGTGCCAGCAGTGAAGCGACACAGATCTATGGCTACACCTTC
TRBD1 | TRBJ2-7 | TRBV11-2 | CASRRPGQGSPGGYEQYF | TGTGCCAGCCGACGTCCGGGACAGGGGTCTCCTGGAGGCTACGAGCAGTACTTC
. | TRBJ1-6 | TRBV7-8 | CASSSGTLSKPLHF | TGTGCCAGCAGCAGCGGGACATTGTCAAAACCCCTCCACTTT
TRBD1 | TRBJ2-7 | TRBV5-1 | CASRFGTGATYEQYF | TGCGCCAGCAGATTCGGGACAGGGGCGACCTACGAGCAGTACTTC
TRBD1 | TRBJ2-2 | TRBV10-3 | CAISEQGVGTGELFF | TGTGCCATCAGTGAGCAGGGGGTAGGCACCGGGGAGCTGTTTTTT
TRBD1 | TRBJ2-7 | TRBV10-3 | CAISLGTGASIVPYEQYF | TGTGCCATCAGCCTAGGAACAGGGGCCTCGATAGTCCCCTACGAGCAGTACTTC
TRBD1 | TRBJ2-3 | TRBV28 | CASSLQGAVTQYF | TGTGCCAGCAGTTTACAGGGGGCGGTTACGCAGTATTTT
. | TRBJ1-2 | TRBV30 | CAWSVQRGGYGYTF | TGTGCCTGGAGTGTTCAGCGGGGGGGCTATGGCTACACCTTC
TRBD1 | TRBJ2-2 | TRBV19 | CASSIGQGPNTGELFF | TGTGCCAGTAGTATTGGACAGGGCCCTAACACCGGGGAGCTGTTTTTT
TRBD2 | TRBJ2-3 | TRBV2 | CASSITSGIQDTQYF | TGTGCCAGCAGTATCACTAGCGGGATACAAGATACGCAGTATTTT
. | TRBJ1-1 | TRBV11-2 | CASSLGSPEAFF | TGTGCCAGCAGCTTAGGTAGCCCCGAAGCTTTCTTT
. | TRBJ1-1 | TRBV11-3 | CASSLTRNTEAFF | TGTGCCAGCAGCTTAACGCGGAACACTGAAGCTTTCTTT
TRBD1 | TRBJ1-2 | TRBV18 | CASSPPDREGGYTF | TGTGCCAGCTCACCACCGGACAGGGAAGGCGGCTACACCTTC
TRBD2 | TRBJ2-6 | TRBV5-1 | CASSGTGTSGLSGANVLTF | TGCGCCAGCAGCGGGACCGGGACTAGCGGGCTCTCTGGGGCCAACGTCCTGACTTTC
. | TRBJ2-1 | TRBV27 | CASSLLGGGNEQFF | TGTGCCAGCAGTTTACTTGGGGGAGGCAATGAGCAGTTCTTC
TRBD1 | TRBJ2-7 | TRBV7-9 | CASSPFRDRGSYEQYF | TGTGCCAGCAGCCCCTTCCGGGACAGGGGCTCCTACGAGCAGTACTTC
TRBD1 | TRBJ2-5 | TRBV29-1 | CSATRDRSPQTQYF | TGCAGCGCGACAAGGGACAGGTCTCCTCAAACCCAGTACTTC
. | TRBJ2-7 | TRBV5-4 | CASSSQGYEQYF | TGTGCCAGCAGCTCCCAGGGCTACGAGCAGTACTTC
. | TRBJ1-1 | TRBV27 | CASSRSGRSEAFF | TGTGCCAGCAGTCGAAGCGGTAGATCCGAAGCTTTCTTT